This TCR beta chain was obtained from a study of PD-1 blockade in classical Hodgkin lymphoma. General study results and limits: Newly diagnosed patients had diversity similar to the baseline diversity of complete responders.

The repertoire was sequenced with immunoSEQ multiplex PCR; TCRdb's copy has only in-frame clones and lacks some. The data show 110,000 or so clones, with approximately 89% seen just once and 15% to 20% held by the top ten. As for this clone: What it recognizes is unknown.

The CDR3 runs to 14 residues. From germline, CDR1 is WSHSY and CDR2 SAAADI. V was shortened by 3 bases and J by 5 bases, with 13 bases between the two germline ends. The time point: cycle 4 day 1 (C4D1), after 5 to 7 weeks of nivolumab. Brentuximab vedotin exposure varied, and every patient relapsed after autologous stem cell transplantation. The material sequenced was peripheral blood mononuclear cells (PBMCs), taken before the fourth cycle of nivolumab. This TCR was recovered from a human donor with classical Hodgkin lymphoma. The chain employs TRBV10-2 and TRBJ1-1; tentative D call: TRBD1 (5 bases). In DNA form, the CDR3 reads TGCGCCAGCAGTGACAGGGAAAAGGAGACTGAAGCTTTCTTT. Encoded protein: CASSDREKETEAFF.